Listed below are T cell receptor beta chains from one sample, sequenced in a study of blood T cell repertoires in COVID-19. Sequencing used immunoSEQ multiplex PCR; TCRdb keeps in-frame clones, though not all of them. The sample shows hundreds of thousands of clones, 86% of them seen only once. The sequenced material came from peripheral blood. The receptors here all came from a woman aged 25 to 45 who had recovered from COVID-19. Each CDR3 is given with its conserved first and last residue. Fields, in order: D gene, J gene, V gene, CDR3 protein, CDR3 DNA. The D gene is left open where the match is weak.

D: -; J: TRBJ1-2; V: TRBV29-1; CDR3: CSVVDSEYDGYTF; DNA: TGCAGCGTTGTTGACAGTGAATACGATGGCTACACCTTC
D: -; J: TRBJ1-4; V: TRBV27; CDR3: CASSSTQRREKLFF; DNA: TGTGCCAGCAGCTCGACTCAGCGGAGGGAAAAACTGTTTTTT
D: -; J: TRBJ1-2; V: TRBV5-1; CDR3: CASSSFSGEFGYTF; DNA: TGCGCCAGCAGCTCCTTTTCAGGGGAGTTTGGCTACACCTTC
D: -; J: TRBJ1-1; V: TRBV6-5; CDR3: CASSRGVRTEAFF; DNA: TGTGCCAGCAGCCGCGGTGTACGCACTGAAGCTTTCTTT
D: TRBD1; J: TRBJ2-4; V: TRBV7-9; CDR3: CASSLRGVPGQGELNIQYF; DNA: TGTGCCAGCAGCTTAAGGGGGGTCCCGGGACAGGGCGAATTGAACATTCAGTACTTC
D: -; J: TRBJ2-1; V: TRBV2; CDR3: CASSGAIYNEQFF; DNA: TGTGCCAGCAGTGGGGCGATCTACAATGAGCAGTTCTTC
D: TRBD2; J: TRBJ2-1; V: TRBV4-1; CDR3: CASSQDTAGVPSSYNEQFF; DNA: TGCGCCAGCAGCCAAGATACAGCGGGGGTCCCTAGCTCCTACAATGAGCAGTTCTTC
D: TRBD2; J: TRBJ2-3; V: TRBV5-1; CDR3: CASSLGPTSDDTQYF; DNA: TGCGCCAGCAGCTTGGGCCCAACTAGCGATGATACGCAGTATTTT
D: TRBD1; J: TRBJ1-5; V: TRBV2; CDR3: CASRGDSYSNQPQHF; DNA: TGTGCCAGCAGAGGGGACAGCTATAGCAATCAGCCCCAGCATTTT
D: -; J: TRBJ2-2; V: TRBV11-3; CDR3: CASSLVSTGELFF; DNA: TGTGCCAGCAGCTTAGTATCCACCGGGGAGCTGTTTTTT
D: -; J: TRBJ1-3; V: TRBV6-5; CDR3: CASSEEGGFGNTIYF; DNA: TGTGCCAGCAGCGAGGAGGGGGGGTTTGGAAACACCATATATTTT